A selection of T cell receptor beta chains follows, all from one sample in a study of tumor and adjacent non-tumor tissue in lung cancer. TCRdb re-called the multiplex PCR reads with MiXCR, one entry per CDR3 protein. Of 98,000 or so distinct CDR3 sequences detected, around three quarters appear once; the ten largest clones hold under 40%. The material sequenced was distant non-tumor lung tissue. Receptor source: a man between 60 and 75 years old with small cell lung cancer. Both conserved end residues are part of each CDR3. The order of the fields is CDR3 protein, D gene, V gene, J gene. D genes are given only for firm matches.

CDR3: CASSKIGGSWVEQFF
D: TRBD1
V: TRBV12-3/TRBV12-4
J: TRBJ2-1

CDR3: CASSMVLVRGRSTEAFF
D: .
V: TRBV25-1
J: TRBJ1-1

CDR3: CGSSRAGGPHNEQFF
D: .
V: TRBV6-2/TRBV6-3
J: TRBJ2-1

CDR3: CSVASWRASFADTQYF
D: .
V: TRBV29-1
J: TRBJ2-3

CDR3: CASIVSGAPNYGYAF
D: .
V: TRBV6-2/TRBV6-3
J: TRBJ1-2

CDR3: CASTPSGAVVDEQFF
D: TRBD2
V: TRBV5-1
J: TRBJ2-1

CDR3: CASTLKMGELFF
D: .
V: TRBV28
J: TRBJ2-2

CDR3: CTSMPSNTETFF
D: .
V: TRBV6-1
J: TRBJ1-1

CDR3: CASSRAGRPHNEQFF
D: TRBD2
V: TRBV6-2/TRBV6-3
J: TRBJ2-1

CDR3: CASSLVSGTANTDAFF
D: TRBD1
V: TRBV5-6
J: TRBJ1-1

CDR3: CASSSSVDAQYF
D: .
V: TRBV6-5
J: TRBJ2-3

CDR3: CASSPLAGGARDTGDLFF
D: TRBD2
V: TRBV5-1
J: TRBJ2-2

CDR3: CARSPSSGGTGTQYF
D: .
V: TRBV11-3
J: TRBJ2-3

CDR3: CIVGGNIYGYTF
D: .
V: TRBV29-1
J: TRBJ1-2

CDR3: CATSDPDRSPGYEQFF
D: .
V: TRBV24-1
J: TRBJ2-1

CDR3: CVSSPWGIDTQYF
D: .
V: TRBV5-4
J: TRBJ2-3

CDR3: CTSSSESRTSRSGNEQFF
D: TRBD2
V: TRBV11-1
J: TRBJ2-1

CDR3: CASSLMEVATPNEQFF
D: .
V: TRBV11-2
J: TRBJ2-1

CDR3: CASNQTDRRANEKLCF
D: TRBD1
V: TRBV4-2
J: TRBJ1-4

CDR3: CASSQETAGASRDTQYF
D: TRBD2
V: TRBV4-1
J: TRBJ2-3

CDR3: CASSRTRTTDMQYF
D: TRBD2
V: TRBV12-3/TRBV12-4
J: TRBJ2-3

CDR3: CASCSRTSGTDAGELFF
D: TRBD2
V: TRBV4-1
J: TRBJ2-2

CDR3: CASGASVEQFF
D: .
V: TRBV7-9
J: TRBJ2-1

CDR3: CVRSYVTGAGAYGYTF
D: .
V: TRBV6-5
J: TRBJ1-2

CDR3: CASSPVQGASNQPQYF
D: TRBD1
V: TRBV7-2
J: .

CDR3: CSATGGAIEVFF
D: TRBD1
V: TRBV20-1
J: TRBJ1-1

CDR3: CASRGTGGNTGELFF
D: TRBD1
V: TRBV12-3/TRBV12-4
J: TRBJ2-2

CDR3: CASSSGGNGRREYF
D: TRBD2
V: TRBV2
J: TRBJ2-7

CDR3: CSAQGGRELDTQYF
D: .
V: TRBV20-1
J: TRBJ2-5

CDR3: CATSNGGVTEAFF
D: .
V: TRBV7-9
J: TRBJ1-1

CDR3: CSFTGDANEQFF
D: .
V: TRBV29-1
J: TRBJ2-1

CDR3: CVSSLGEKGTEYF
D: .
V: TRBV11-2
J: TRBJ2-5

CDR3: CASSLGWGYTEAFF
D: .
V: TRBV5-1
J: TRBJ1-1

CDR3: CACSLRSTGTGELFF
D: .
V: TRBV5-1
J: TRBJ2-2

CDR3: CASRPGTSGTLLCRENELSF
D: TRBD2
V: TRBV5-5
J: TRBJ2-1

CDR3: CASGLYSGGQETHYF
D: .
V: TRBV12-3/TRBV12-4
J: TRBJ2-5

CDR3: CASSLEGYGEQFF
D: .
V: TRBV11-2
J: TRBJ2-1

CDR3: CARSLTRPPFQRATDTQYF
D: .
V: TRBV7-9
J: TRBJ2-3

CDR3: CASNAWDEAFF
D: .
V: TRBV6-1
J: TRBJ1-1

CDR3: CAGKIAGVPMEQYF
D: TRBD2
V: TRBV6-2/TRBV6-3
J: TRBJ2-7

CDR3: CARSWGSSYSELFF
D: .
V: TRBV11-3
J: TRBJ2-1

CDR3: CAWSVSTNTGELFF
D: .
V: TRBV30
J: TRBJ2-2